Shown below are 23 T cell receptor beta chains from a single sample sequenced in a study of shared clonotypes between healthy human individuals. The protocol was immunoSEQ multiplex PCR, while the TCRdb copy is restricted to in-frame clones and leaves out a portion. The sample records some 1 million clones, under 80% being singletons. Source material: memory CD4+ T cells sorted from blood. Described subset: CD45RA-negative fraction. Receptors originate from a man younger than 35 in good health.

V is TRBV10-3 and J is TRBJ1-5, with D tentatively TRBD1 (5 bases). CDR3 length: 15 residues. The ends were cut back, 8 bases at V and 3 bases at J, with 17 bases in the middle. Germline CDR1 and CDR2: ENHRY and SYGVKD. The DNA of the CDR3 is TGTGCCATCGGCGGGGACGGTGGATTCAATCAGCCCCAGCATTTT. This sequence encodes CAIGGDGGFNQPQHF.

This clone appeared a single time. The chain has TRBV7-3 and TRBJ2-1; D call uncertain. The CDR3 extends over 16 amino acids. The germline V gene has CDR1 SGHTA and CDR2 FQGTGA. V was trimmed by 4 bases and J by 6 bases, leaving 19 bases between them. CDR3 in DNA: TGTGCCAGCAGCTCCCGCGAGACGACGGCGGCCAATGAGCAGTTCTTC. It codes for CASSSRETTAANEQFF.

The chain carries TRBV18 and TRBJ2-4, with D hard to call. CDR1 is KGHSH and CDR2 is LQKENI in the germline V gene. The CDR3 runs 15 residues. Trimming took 0 bases from V and 5 from J, leaving 11 bases between them. CDR3 DNA: TGTGCCAGCTCACCACCTAAGGGTAACCAAAACATTCAGTACTTC. Translation gives CASSPPKGNQNIQYF.

This clone has just one count. J is TRBJ2-7 and V is TRBV28; TRBD2 matches at 8 bases. CDR1 and CDR2 from the germline V gene are MDHEN and SYDVKM. Losses at the gene ends were 7 bases for V and 6 bases for J; bases not matched to a gene: 11. CDR3 length: 14 amino acids. CDR3 region: CASTRAGAMTEQYF. The CDR3 DNA reads TGTGCCAGCACTAGAGCGGGGGCGATGACCGAGCAGTACTTC.

V usage is TRBV9 and J usage is TRBJ1-2; TRBD1 agrees at 11 bases. With 3 bases clipped from V and 2 bases from J, the junction kept 3 bases outside the gene matches. Germline-derived CDR1 and CDR2 are SGDLS and YYNGEE. The CDR3 sequence is 15 residues long. The chain's CDR3 is CASSAGQGANYGYTF. CDR3 nucleotides: TGTGCCAGCAGCGCCGGACAGGGGGCCAACTATGGCTACACCTTC.

About this clone itself: The same CDR3 can be traced to other DNA sequences in this sample. The gene calls are TRBV10-1 and TRBJ2-3, with D perhaps assigned TRBD1 or TRBD2 (5 bases each). The length of the CDR3 is 13 residues. Germline loops: CDR1 WNHNN, CDR2 SYGVQD (reference sequence). V was cut by 8 bases and J by 1 base, with 10 bases left in between. The CDR3 spells CASSGAGTDTQYF. CDR3 in DNA: TGCGCCAGCTCCGGGGCGGGCACAGATACGCAGTATTTT.

The V call is TRBV30, the J call TRBJ1-6; maybe TRBD1 (6 bases). This CDR3 has 15 residues. V was shortened by 4 bases and J by 6 bases, with 16 bases between the two germline ends. CDR1 is GTSNPN and CDR2 is SVGIG in the germline V gene (reference sequence). CDR3 nucleotides: TGTGCCTGGACGCTCGGACAGTATAGTAATTCACCCCTCCACTTT. It is translated as CAWTLGQYSNSPLHF.

This sequence joins TRBV19 and TRBJ1-5; D unclear. This CDR3 has 12 amino acids. CDR1 is LNHDA, CDR2 SQIVND, per germline (reference sequence). Trimming pared 3 bases from V and 7 bases from J, leaving 7 bases between. CDR3 bases: TGTGCCAGTAGTATTTGGGCCCAGCCCCAGCATTTT. Translated, it gives CASSIWAQPQHF.

The rearrangement joins TRBV5-1 to TRBJ2-7; TRBD1 agrees at 8 bases. CDR1 and CDR2 (germline): SGHRS, YFSETQ. The CDR3 has 15 residues. V gave up 0 bases and J gave up 4 bases; unmatched junction bases: 6. CDR3 loop: CASSLGAGQGYEQYF. Written as DNA, the CDR3 is TGCGCCAGCAGCTTGGGGGCCGGACAGGGTTACGAGCAGTACTTC.

The genes are TRBV11-3 and TRBJ1-2, with 8 bases matching TRBD1. V trimming: 5 bases; J trimming: 6 bases; junction bases outside the gene matches: 11. CDR3 length: 15 residues. Germline assignment: CDR1 SGHNT and CDR2 YENEEA. The DNA for the CDR3 is TGTGCCAGCAGCCCCCAGGGGACAGGACGGAATGGCTACACCTTC. It encodes CASSPQGTGRNGYTF. The whole variable domain, remainder taken from reference TRBV11-3 and TRBJ1-2, is EAGVVQSPRYKIIEKKQPVAFWCNPISGHNTLYWYLQNLGQGPELLIRYENEEAVDDSQLPKDRFSAERLKGVDSTLKIQPAELGDSAVYLCASSPQGTGRNGYTFGSGTRLTVV.

The chain couples TRBV19 to TRBJ1-5; D call uncertain. The CDR3 loop spans 14 amino acids. V was cut by 3 bases and J by 6 bases, with 12 bases left in between. Germline CDR1 and CDR2: LNHDA and SQIVND (reference sequence). CDR3 nucleotides: TGTGCCAGTAGTATCGGGCAGGTAGGTCAGCCCCAGCATTTT. Residues: CASSIGQVGQPQHF.

As DNA, the CDR3 is TGCGCCAGCAGCGTCGACAGGGCCACCTACGAGCAGTACTTC. It encodes CASSVDRATYEQYF. This chain uses TRBV4-3 with TRBJ2-7; 7 positions agree with TRBD1. In germline, CDR1 is LGHNA, CDR2 YSLEER. Trimming took 5 bases from V and 2 from J; bases not matched to a gene: 6. The CDR3 contains 14 residues.

This clone appeared a single time. CDR3 protein: CAWSPEETQYF. The CDR3 coding sequence is TGTGCCTGGAGTCCCGAGGAGACCCAGTACTTC. The genes are TRBV30 and TRBJ2-5, with D unresolved. V was shortened by 2 bases and J by 5 bases, with 6 bases between the two germline ends. This CDR3 is 11 amino acids long. Germline V gives CDR1 GTSNPN, CDR2 SVGIG (reference sequence).

A note on this clone: Other DNA sequences within the sample encode an identical CDR3. The chain links TRBV6-1 to TRBJ1-5; D is uncertain. The germline V gene has CDR1 MNHNS and CDR2 SASEGT. V gave up 4 bases and J gave up 7 bases, with 11 bases separating them. The CDR3 consists of 13 residues. In DNA, the CDR3 is TGTGCCAGCAGTGTAGGGTTGGGGCAGCCCCAGCATTTT. Its protein is CASSVGLGQPQHF.

This sequence joins TRBV2 and TRBJ2-1; the D is unclear. The CDR3 is 12 residues long. CDR1 and CDR2 (germline): SNHLY, FYNNEI. V was trimmed by 6 bases and J by 9 bases, leaving 12 bases between them. This CDR3 is CASSRLGREQFF. CDR3 in DNA: TGTGCCAGCAGCCGTCTAGGGCGTGAGCAGTTCTTC.

This sequence joins TRBV5-5 and TRBJ1-2; D perhaps matches TRBD1 (6 bases). V lost 4 bases and J 2 bases, leaving 12 bases between the germline ends. Germline V gene data show CDR1 as SGHKS and CDR2 as YYEKEE (reference sequence). The CDR3 is 14 amino acids. CDR3 amino acids: CASSLGQRNYGYTF. The CDR3 region has the DNA TGTGCCAGCAGCCTCGGACAGCGCAACTATGGCTACACCTTC.

This clone was counted once. V usage is TRBV9 and J usage is TRBJ2-5, with D perhaps TRBD2 (5 bases). The CDR3 is 12 residues long. Trimming removed 0 bases from V and 7 bases from J, with 7 bases in between. CDR1 and CDR2 (germline): SGDLS, YYNGEE. In DNA, the CDR3 is TGTGCCAGCAGCGTAGACAGCGGGACCCAGTACTTC. This encodes CASSVDSGTQYF.

The chain couples TRBV18 to TRBJ2-7; TRBD1 matches at 8 bases. The CDR3 contains 13 residues. The J segment lost 7 bases and the V segment lost 4 bases, leaving 6 bases of the junction unmatched. Germline CDR1 KGHSH, CDR2 LQKENI. The CDR3 DNA reads TGTGCCAGCTCACGAAAGGACAGGGAGGAGCAGTACTTC. Translated: CASSRKDREEQYF.

The chain uses TRBV6-6 and TRBJ2-7; perhaps TRBD1 as D (5 bases). CDR1 and CDR2 (germline): MNHNY, SVGAGI (reference sequence). Deletions cut 4 bases from V and 6 bases from J, with 16 bases between. CDR3 length: 14 residues. CDR3 sequence: CASSSPDIMGEQYF. The CDR3 region has the DNA TGTGCCAGCAGTTCCCCGGACATAATGGGCGAGCAGTACTTC.

This clone was observed at least ten times. J is TRBJ2-7 and V is TRBV7-9; perhaps TRBD1 as D (6 bases). The CDR3 covers 14 residues. Trimming pared 4 bases from V and 2 bases from J, leaving 12 bases between. From germline, CDR1 is SEHNR and CDR2 FQNEAQ (reference sequence). The CDR3 DNA follows: TGTGCCAGCAGCTCCCGCAGGGGAGCCTACGAGCAGTACTTC. It specifies CASSSRRGAYEQYF.

The rearrangement joins TRBV5-1 to TRBJ1-2; 9 nucleotides line up with TRBD1. CDR1 is SGHRS and CDR2 is YFSETQ in the germline V gene. V was pared by 4 bases and J by 6 bases, with 7 bases of the junction left unmatched. The CDR3 loop spans 14 amino acids. The CDR3 DNA reads TGCGCCAGCAGCGGGTTACAGGGGGCGGATGGCTACACCTTC. It translates to CASSGLQGADGYTF. Full variable domain (remainder filled in from reference TRBV5-1 and TRBJ1-2): KAGVTQTPRYLIKTRGQQVTLSCSPISGHRSVSWYQQTPGQGLQFLFEYFSETQRNKGNFPGRFSGRQFSNSRSEMNVSTLELGDSALYLCASSGLQGADGYTFGSGTRLTVV.

V and J are TRBV5-6 and TRBJ1-1; 9 bases fit TRBD1. From germline, CDR1 is SGHDT and CDR2 YYEEEE. Germline trimming cut 2 bases from V and 6 bases from J; bases unmatched to any gene: 14. The CDR3 consists of 17 residues. DNA of the CDR3: TGTGCCAGCAGCTTCCGGACAGGGGCGCTATCCGGCGCTGAAGCTTTCTTT. The encoded protein is CASSFRTGALSGAEAFF.

This clone was seen a single time. The chain links TRBV7-2 to TRBJ2-7; tentatively, D is TRBD1 or TRBD2 (5 bases each). Germline-derived CDR1 and CDR2 are SGHTA and FQGNSA. The V end lost 2 bases, the J end lost 0 bases, and 8 bases lay between the germline ends. The length of the CDR3 is 14 residues. CDR3 sequence reads: CASSLPGPSYEQYF. Written as DNA, the CDR3 is TGTGCCAGCAGCTTACCGGGACCCTCCTACGAGCAGTACTTC.